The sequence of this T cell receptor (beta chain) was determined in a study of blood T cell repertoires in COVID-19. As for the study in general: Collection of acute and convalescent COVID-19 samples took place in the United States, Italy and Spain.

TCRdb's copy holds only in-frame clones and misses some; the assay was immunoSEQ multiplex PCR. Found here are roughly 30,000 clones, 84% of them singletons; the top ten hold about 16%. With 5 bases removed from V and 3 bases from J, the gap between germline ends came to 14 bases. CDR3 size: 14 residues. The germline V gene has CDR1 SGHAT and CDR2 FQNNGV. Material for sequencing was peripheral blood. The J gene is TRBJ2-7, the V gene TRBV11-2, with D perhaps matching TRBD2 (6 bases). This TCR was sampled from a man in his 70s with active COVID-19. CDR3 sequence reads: CASSPRGTVYEQYF. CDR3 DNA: TGTGCCAGCAGCCCCCGGGGGACCGTCTACGAGCAGTACTTC.